The clone carrying this T cell receptor (beta chain) was observed at least ten times. Its specificity is unknown. cDNA was made by 5'RACE with 10-nucleotide random UMIs. One entry per CDR3 protein results from TCRdb running MiXCR on the 5' RACE reads. The table shows tens of thousands of distinct CDR3 sequences, with approximately 6.2% occurring only once. This specimen comes from a study of neurological immune-mediated disorders. General study results and limits: Neither clinical nor MRI features showed any association with the multiple sclerosis repertoire cluster, and the authors stated that larger cohorts are needed.

V lost 5 bases, J lost 2 bases, and 4 bases lay in between. CDR3 length: 12 amino acids. Per the germline V gene, CDR1 is LGHDT and CDR2 is YNNKEL (reference sequence). Sequencing input: CD4+ T cells from blood. V usage is TRBV3-1 and J usage is TRBJ2-1, with no clear D. The sequence was obtained from a woman aged 18-29 years with multiple sclerosis. The CDR3: CASSRTYNEQFF. The CDR3 DNA sequence: TGTGCCAGCAGCAGGACCTACAATGAGCAGTTCTTC.